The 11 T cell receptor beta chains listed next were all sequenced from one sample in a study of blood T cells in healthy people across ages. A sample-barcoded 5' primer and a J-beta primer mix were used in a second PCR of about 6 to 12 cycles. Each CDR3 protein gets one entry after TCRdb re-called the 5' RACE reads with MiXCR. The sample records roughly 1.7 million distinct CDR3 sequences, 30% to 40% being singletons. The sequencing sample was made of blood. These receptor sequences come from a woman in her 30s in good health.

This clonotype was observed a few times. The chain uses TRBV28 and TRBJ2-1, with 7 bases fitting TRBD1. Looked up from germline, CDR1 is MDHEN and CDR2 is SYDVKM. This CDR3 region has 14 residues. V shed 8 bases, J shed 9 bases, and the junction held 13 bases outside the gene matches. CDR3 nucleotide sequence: TGTGCCAGCGACCTGACAGGGAGTGTGGGTGAGCAGTTCTTC. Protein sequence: CASDLTGSVGEQFF.

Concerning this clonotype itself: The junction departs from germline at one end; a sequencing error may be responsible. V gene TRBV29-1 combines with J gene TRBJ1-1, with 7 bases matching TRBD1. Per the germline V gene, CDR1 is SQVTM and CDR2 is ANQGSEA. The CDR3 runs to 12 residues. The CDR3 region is CSLSTGNAEAFF. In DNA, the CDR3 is TGCAGCCTATCGACAGGGAACGCTGAAGCTTTCTTT. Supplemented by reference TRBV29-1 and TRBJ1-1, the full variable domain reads SAVISQKPSRDICQRGTSLTIQCQVDSQVTMMFWYRQQPGQSLTLIATANQGSEATYESGFVIDKFPISRPNLTFSTLTVSNMSPEDSSIYLCSLSTGNAEAFFGQGTRLTVV.

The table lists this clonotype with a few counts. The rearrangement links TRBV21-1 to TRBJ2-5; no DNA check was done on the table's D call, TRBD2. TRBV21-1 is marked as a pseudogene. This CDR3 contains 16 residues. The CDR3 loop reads CASSKSGTSGEETQYF. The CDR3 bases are TGTGCCAGCAGCAAATCCGGGACTAGCGGGGAAGAGACCCAGTACTTC.

The CDR3 sequence is CASSFTGTGFSGANVLTF. CDR3 DNA sequence: TGTGCCAGCAGTTTCACCGGGACAGGGTTCTCAGGGGCCAACGTCCTGACTTTC. The genes are TRBV12-3 or TRBV12-4 and TRBJ2-6; TRBD1 agrees at 9 bases. The CDR3 extends over 18 amino acids. After removal of 3 bases from V and 4 bases from J, the junction contained 10 bases not matched to a gene.

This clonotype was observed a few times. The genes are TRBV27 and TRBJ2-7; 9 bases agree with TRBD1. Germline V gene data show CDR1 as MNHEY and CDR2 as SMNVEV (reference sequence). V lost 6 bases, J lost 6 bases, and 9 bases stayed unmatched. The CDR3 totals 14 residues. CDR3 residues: CASSRPGQGREQYF. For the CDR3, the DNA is TGTGCCAGCAGCCGACCGGGACAGGGTCGCGAGCAGTACTTC.

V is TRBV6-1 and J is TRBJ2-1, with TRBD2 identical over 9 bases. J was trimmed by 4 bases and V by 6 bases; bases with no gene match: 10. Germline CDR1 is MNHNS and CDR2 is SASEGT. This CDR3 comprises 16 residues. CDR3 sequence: CASRTLAGRSYNEQFF. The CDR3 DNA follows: TGTGCCAGCAGGACCCTAGCGGGGAGGTCATACAATGAGCAGTTCTTC.

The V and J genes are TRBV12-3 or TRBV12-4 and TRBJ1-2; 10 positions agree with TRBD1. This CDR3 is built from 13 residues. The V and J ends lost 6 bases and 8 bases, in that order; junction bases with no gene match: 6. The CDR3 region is CASSRDRGRGYTF. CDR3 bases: TGTGCCAGCAGCCGCGACAGGGGGCGAGGCTACACCTTC.

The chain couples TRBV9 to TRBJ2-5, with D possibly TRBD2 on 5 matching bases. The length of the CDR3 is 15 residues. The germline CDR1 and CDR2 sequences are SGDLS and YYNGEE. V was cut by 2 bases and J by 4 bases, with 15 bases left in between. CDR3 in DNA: TGTGCCAGCAGCGTCGAGGGTGGGCAGACAGAGACCCAGTACTTC. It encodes CASSVEGGQTETQYF.

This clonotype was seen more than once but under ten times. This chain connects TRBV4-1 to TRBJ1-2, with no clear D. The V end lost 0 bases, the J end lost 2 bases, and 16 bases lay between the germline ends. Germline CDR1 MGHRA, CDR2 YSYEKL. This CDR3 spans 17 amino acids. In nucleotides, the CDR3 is TGCGCCAGCAGCCAAGAGTTGGGGAACTCCGGGAACTATGGCTACACCTTC. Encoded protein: CASSQELGNSGNYGYTF.

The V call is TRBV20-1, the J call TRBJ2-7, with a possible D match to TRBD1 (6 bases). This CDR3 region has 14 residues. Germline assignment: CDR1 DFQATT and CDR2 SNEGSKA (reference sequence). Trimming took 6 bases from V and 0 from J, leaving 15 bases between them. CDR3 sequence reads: CSALRGVTSYEQYF. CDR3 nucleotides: TGCAGTGCCCTCAGGGGAGTTACCTCCTACGAGCAGTACTTC.

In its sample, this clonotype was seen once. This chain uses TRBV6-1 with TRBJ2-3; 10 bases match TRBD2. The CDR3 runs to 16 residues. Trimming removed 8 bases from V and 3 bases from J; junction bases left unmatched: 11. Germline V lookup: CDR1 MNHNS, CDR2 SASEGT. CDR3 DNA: TGTGCCAGCGCCCGGGGACTAGCGAGGGGTACAGATACGCAGTATTTT. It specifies CASARGLARGTDTQYF.